Below, 25 T cell receptor beta chains from the same sample are listed, as sequenced in a study. TCRdb analysed the 5' RACE reads with MiXCR anew, one entry per CDR3 protein. Among tens of thousands of distinct CDR3 sequences listed, 28% were seen once. Sample: tumor-infiltrating memory CD4+ T cells sorted from the breast tumor. The sample's subset: memory CD4+ T cells, CD4+CD45RO+CD25-. The receptors originated from a female donor with breast cancer.

This clonotype was recorded a few times. V usage is TRBV7-2 and J usage is TRBJ2-3; possible D gene TRBD2, 5 bases. The CDR3 length is 14 residues. The V gene lost 1 base and the J gene lost 7 bases, with 12 bases spanning the gap. CDR1 and CDR2 (germline): SGHTA, FQGNSA. The CDR3 DNA follows: TGTGCCAGCAGCTTAGTAGCGAGCCAGAATACGCAGTATTTT. It is translated as CASSLVASQNTQYF. Filled out from reference TRBV7-2 and TRBJ2-3, the complete variable domain reads GAGVSQSPSNKVTEKGKDVELRCDPISGHTALYWYRQSLGQGLEFLIYFQGNSAPDKSGLPSDRFSAERTGGSVSTLTIQRTQQEDSAVYLCASSLVASQNTQYFGPGTRLTVL.

This clonotype was picked up a small number of times. V gene TRBV7-2 combines with J gene TRBJ2-7; no reliable D call. Trimming took off 2 bases at V and 2 bases at J, with 7 bases between the two ends. The length of the CDR3 is 13 residues. CDR1 SGHTA and CDR2 FQGNSA come from the germline V gene. In DNA, the CDR3 is TGTGCCAGCAGCTTAAACCAGGCCTACGAGCAGTACTTC. Protein: CASSLNQAYEQYF.

This chain uses TRBV29-1 with TRBJ2-3, with 9 positions matching TRBD2. Germline CDR1 reads SQVTM; CDR2 reads ANQGSEA. V dropped 3 bases and J dropped 4; count of bases not matched to a gene: 8. This CDR3 spans 15 amino acids. CDR3 sequence (DNA): TGCAGCGTTGATCGGGGAGCGGGAGGACCAGATACGCAGTATTTT. Protein product: CSVDRGAGGPDTQYF.

J is TRBJ1-2 and V is TRBV7-2; a possible D gene is TRBD1 (6 bases). The V end was cut by 2 bases, the J end by 8 bases, with 18 bases between. This CDR3 is 15 amino acids long. The V gene's germline CDR1 is SGHTA and CDR2 FQGNSA. In nucleotides, the CDR3 is TGTGCCAGCAGCTTAAGAGCGGCAGGGGAGGGCGGCTACACCTTC. Its translation is CASSLRAAGEGGYTF. Looking up the rest from reference TRBV7-2 and TRBJ1-2 gives the full variable domain: GAGVSQSPSNKVTEKGKDVELRCDPISGHTALYWYRQSLGQGLEFLIYFQGNSAPDKSGLPSDRFSAERTGGSVSTLTIQRTQQEDSAVYLCASSLRAAGEGGYTFGSGTRLTVV.

The chain links TRBV3-1 to TRBJ1-5; D remains ambiguous. This CDR3 region has 15 residues. CDR1 and CDR2 (germline): LGHDT, YNNKEL (reference sequence). Trimming cost V 0 bases and J 7 bases, with 13 bases left between them. CDR3 nucleotides: TGTGCCAGCAGCCAAGATAAAGCAGTAGGACAGCCCCAGCATTTT. Translating it yields CASSQDKAVGQPQHF.

This clonotype was found a few times. The chain carries TRBV28 and TRBJ1-5, with a tentative D call TRBD1 (6 bases). The V end was cut by 6 bases, the J end by 0 bases, with 12 bases between. The CDR3 contains 15 residues. CDR1 is MDHEN, CDR2 SYDVKM, per germline. The CDR3 reads CASRDRQVSNQPQHF. In DNA, the CDR3 is TGTGCCAGCAGGGACAGACAAGTTAGCAATCAGCCCCAGCATTTT.

This clonotype has ten or more counts. J is TRBJ1-1 and V is TRBV20-1, with 8 bases lining up with TRBD1. CDR3 length: 15 residues. Per germline, CDR1 DFQATT and CDR2 SNEGSKA (reference sequence). Unmatched junction bases numbered 5, after V lost 1 base and J lost 1 base. The CDR3 is CSARGRQGTNTEAFF. CDR3 nucleotide sequence: TGCAGTGCTAGAGGAAGACAGGGGACGAACACTGAAGCTTTCTTT.

The chain's CDR3 is CASSLTRSVTEAFF. CDR3 DNA sequence: TGTGCCAGCAGCTTGACGAGGAGTGTGACTGAAGCTTTCTTT. The rearrangement joins TRBV7-2 to TRBJ1-1, with D uncertain. Per germline, CDR1 SGHTA and CDR2 FQGNSA. The germline V and J ends were trimmed by 3 bases and 5 bases, with 13 bases remaining between them. The CDR3 covers 14 residues. The whole variable domain, filled in from reference TRBV7-2 and TRBJ1-1, reads GAGVSQSPSNKVTEKGKDVELRCDPISGHTALYWYRQSLGQGLEFLIYFQGNSAPDKSGLPSDRFSAERTGGSVSTLTIQRTQQEDSAVYLCASSLTRSVTEAFFGQGTRLTVV.

This chain links TRBV5-5 with TRBJ2-7; 9 bases line up with TRBD1. Germline trimming cut 5 bases from V and 4 bases from J; bases unmatched to any gene: 10. The CDR3 has 15 residues. Germline V gene sequence: CDR1 SGHKS, CDR2 YYEKEE (reference sequence). The CDR3: CASSAVNRGQYEQYF. The CDR3 bases are TGTGCCAGCAGTGCGGTGAACAGGGGGCAATACGAGCAGTACTTC.

The chain uses TRBV5-1 and TRBJ2-2; D gene ambiguous. V gave up 4 bases and J gave up 4 bases, with 11 bases separating them. The V gene's germline CDR1 is SGHRS and CDR2 YFSETQ. The CDR3 covers 14 residues. CDR3 loop: CASSVLDRTGELFF. As DNA, the CDR3 is TGCGCCAGCAGCGTCCTGGACCGCACCGGGGAGCTGTTTTTT.

The chain employs TRBV20-1 and TRBJ1-6; 8 nucleotides align to TRBD1. V lost 0 bases and J lost 7; bases outside the gene matches: 2. The germline V gene has CDR1 DFQATT and CDR2 SNEGSKA (reference sequence). There are 14 residues in the CDR3. The CDR3 DNA reads TGCAGTGCTAGAGAGCGGACAGGGAATTCACCCCTCCACTTT. This translates into CSARERTGNSPLHF.

This CDR3 is CSALRGSIWGYTF. In DNA form, the CDR3 reads TGCAGTGCTTTAAGGGGCTCCATTTGGGGCTACACCTTC. The rearrangement joins TRBV20-1 to TRBJ1-2, with TRBD1 as a possible D gene (5 bases). Germline V gene lookup returns CDR1 DFQATT and CDR2 SNEGSKA (reference sequence). The CDR3 contains 13 residues. V was shortened by 5 bases and J by 8 bases, with 18 bases between the two germline ends.

The CDR3 region is CASSLSVNQPQHF. DNA of the CDR3: TGCGCCAGCAGCTTGAGCGTCAATCAGCCCCAGCATTTT. The chain uses TRBV5-1 and TRBJ1-5; no clear D gene. Germline V CDR1 and CDR2: SGHRS, YFSETQ. V lost 1 base, J lost 3 bases, and 5 bases lay in between. CDR3 size: 13 residues. Using reference TRBV5-1 and TRBJ1-5 for the parts outside the CDR3, the full variable domain is KAGVTQTPRYLIKTRGQQVTLSCSPISGHRSVSWYQQTPGQGLQFLFEYFSETQRNKGNFPGRFSGRQFSNSRSEMNVSTLELGDSALYLCASSLSVNQPQHFGDGTRLSIL.

This clonotype was found a few times. This rearrangement joins TRBV7-2 to TRBJ1-5; D gene ambiguous. Germline V gene sequence: CDR1 SGHTA, CDR2 FQGNSA. This CDR3 has 12 residues. V was shortened by 4 bases and J by 5 bases, with 6 bases between the two germline ends. CDR3 region: CASSSPDQPQHF. The CDR3 DNA follows: TGTGCCAGCAGCTCGCCTGATCAGCCCCAGCATTTT.

This clonotype was detected a few times. The rearrangement joins TRBV12-3 or TRBV12-4 to TRBJ2-4; D not resolved. V gave up 5 bases and J gave up 8 bases, with 13 bases separating them. The CDR3 contains 13 residues. The CDR3 DNA sequence: TGTGCCAGCAGTAGGACCCGATGGGACATTCAGTACTTC. Translated, it gives CASSRTRWDIQYF.

The chain couples TRBV7-6 to TRBJ2-3, with 9 bases fitting TRBD2. Germline-derived CDR1 and CDR2 are SGHVS and FNYEAQ. J was trimmed by 6 bases and V by 5 bases; bases with no gene match: 6. The CDR3 extends over 14 amino acids. The CDR3 DNA follows: TGTGCCAGCAGCCTAACCGGACTAGCGGATACGCAGTATTTT. Residues: CASSLTGLADTQYF.

For the CDR3, the DNA is TGTGCCAGCAGCTTATCGTACCAGGTATACAATGAGCAGTTCTTC. Its translation is CASSLSYQVYNEQFF. This chain connects TRBV7-2 to TRBJ2-1, with D unresolved. The V end was cut by 2 bases, the J end by 4 bases, with 12 bases between. CDR3 length: 15 amino acids. Germline V gene data show CDR1 as SGHTA and CDR2 as FQGNSA.

V is TRBV20-1 and J is TRBJ2-3, with D unresolved. The CDR3 runs to 14 residues. Germline V gene lookup returns CDR1 DFQATT and CDR2 SNEGSKA (reference sequence). Trimming shortened V by 1 base and J by 2 bases, and 10 bases separated the two germline ends. The CDR3 reads CSARGRSTTDTQYF. The CDR3 DNA is TGCAGTGCTAGAGGGCGAAGCACCACAGATACGCAGTATTTT.

The table lists this clonotype with a few counts. The rearrangement uses TRBV6-2 or TRBV6-3 and TRBJ1-5, with 7 nucleotides matching TRBD1. Germline V CDR1 and CDR2: MNHEY, SVGEGT. With 6 bases clipped from V and 4 bases from J, the junction kept 3 bases outside the gene matches. The CDR3 runs 13 residues. The CDR3 is CASRSTGNQPQHF. CDR3 DNA: TGTGCCAGCAGATCGACAGGGAATCAGCCCCAGCATTTT.

The rearrangement joins TRBV7-8 to TRBJ1-6; TRBD1 matches 7 bases. CDR1 is SGHVS and CDR2 is FQNEAQ in the germline V gene. With V trimmed by 4 bases and J by 7 bases, 7 bases remained unmatched. The CDR3 is 15 residues long. CDR3 nucleotides: TGTGCCAGCAGCTCGGGGACAGCAGGAAATTCACCCCTCCACTTT. It codes for CASSSGTAGNSPLHF.

The table lists this clonotype with a few counts. This sequence joins TRBV24-1 and TRBJ1-6; 7 bases map to TRBD1. The V gene end was trimmed by 7 bases and the J gene end by 10 bases; junction bases not matched to a gene: 9. CDR3 length: 14 amino acids. CDR1 is KGHDR, CDR2 SFDVKD, per germline. The CDR3 loop reads CATSEDRWDSPLHF. The CDR3 nucleotides read TGTGCCACCAGCGAGGACAGGTGGGACTCACCCCTCCACTTT.

The sample holds a few counts of this clonotype. This rearrangement joins TRBV5-1 to TRBJ2-5, with TRBD1 identical over 10 bases. CDR1 is SGHRS, CDR2 YFSETQ, per germline. The V and J ends lost 3 bases and 5 bases, in that order; junction bases with no gene match: 10. The CDR3 sequence is 16 residues long. For the CDR3, the DNA is TGCGCCAGCAGCTGGACGGACAGGGGGTCCGGCGAGACCCAGTACTTC. Translating it yields CASSWTDRGSGETQYF.

As concerns this clonotype: A read error is possible here, since a much larger clone lies one base away. This CDR3 reads CASSATNPPLHF. The CDR3 nucleotides read TGTGCCAGCAGCGCCACGAATCCACCCCTCCACTTT. The rearrangement links TRBV9 to TRBJ1-6; no reliable D call. Germline CDR1 SGDLS, CDR2 YYNGEE. V was trimmed by 3 bases and J by 11 bases, leaving 9 bases between them. This CDR3 is built from 12 residues.

The V gene is TRBV20-1, the J gene TRBJ1-1; no reliable D call. Germline V gene sequence: CDR1 DFQATT, CDR2 SNEGSKA (reference sequence). CDR3 length: 13 amino acids. V was cut by 5 bases and J by 4 bases, with 14 bases left in between. CDR3 in amino acids: CSADLQLSTEAFF. CDR3 nucleotides: TGCAGTGCTGACCTACAACTGAGCACTGAAGCTTTCTTT.

The chain has TRBV12-3 or TRBV12-4 and TRBJ1-4, with 9 positions matching TRBD1. The CDR3 spans 14 residues. V shed 5 bases and J 5 bases; nucleotides not matched to a gene: 3. CDR3 DNA sequence: TGTGCCAGCAGTGTACAGGGGGCGAATGAAAAACTGTTTTTT. This gives the protein CASSVQGANEKLFF.